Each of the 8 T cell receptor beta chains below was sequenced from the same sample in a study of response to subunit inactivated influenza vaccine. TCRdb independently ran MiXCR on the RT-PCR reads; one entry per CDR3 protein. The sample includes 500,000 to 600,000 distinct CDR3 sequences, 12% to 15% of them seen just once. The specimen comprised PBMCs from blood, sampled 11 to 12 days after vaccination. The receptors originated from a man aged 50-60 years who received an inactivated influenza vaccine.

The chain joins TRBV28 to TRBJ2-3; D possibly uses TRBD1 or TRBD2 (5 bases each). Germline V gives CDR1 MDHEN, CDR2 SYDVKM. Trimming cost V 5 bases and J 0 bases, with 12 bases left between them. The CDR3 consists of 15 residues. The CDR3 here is CASSTGTLSTDTQYF. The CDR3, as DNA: TGTGCCAGCAGTACCGGGACCCTTAGCACAGATACGCAGTATTTT. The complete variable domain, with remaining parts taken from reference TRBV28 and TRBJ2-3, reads DVKVTQSSRYLVKRTGEKVFLECVQDMDHENMFWYRQDPGLGLRLIYFSYDVKMKEKGDIPEGYSVSREKKERFSLILESASTNQTSMYLCASSTGTLSTDTQYFGPGTRLTVL.

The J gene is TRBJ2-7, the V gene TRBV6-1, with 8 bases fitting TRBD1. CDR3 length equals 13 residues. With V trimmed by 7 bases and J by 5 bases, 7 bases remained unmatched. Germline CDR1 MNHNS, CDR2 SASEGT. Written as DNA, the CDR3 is TGTGCCAGCACTGGACAGGGACAGCACGAGCAGTACTTC. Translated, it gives CASTGQGQHEQYF.

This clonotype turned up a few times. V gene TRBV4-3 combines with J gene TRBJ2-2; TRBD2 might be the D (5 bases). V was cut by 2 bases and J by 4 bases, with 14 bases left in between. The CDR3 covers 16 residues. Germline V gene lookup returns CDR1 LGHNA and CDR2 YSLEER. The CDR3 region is CASSQRRAATTGELFF. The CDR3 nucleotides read TGCGCCAGCAGCCAAAGGCGGGCCGCGACCACCGGGGAGCTGTTTTTT.

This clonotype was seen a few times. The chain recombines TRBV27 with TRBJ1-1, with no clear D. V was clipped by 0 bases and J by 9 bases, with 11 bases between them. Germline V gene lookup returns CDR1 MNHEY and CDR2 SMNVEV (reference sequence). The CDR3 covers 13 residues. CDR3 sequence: CASSLSRQGKAFF. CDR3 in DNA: TGTGCCAGCAGTTTATCCCGACAAGGGAAAGCTTTCTTT.

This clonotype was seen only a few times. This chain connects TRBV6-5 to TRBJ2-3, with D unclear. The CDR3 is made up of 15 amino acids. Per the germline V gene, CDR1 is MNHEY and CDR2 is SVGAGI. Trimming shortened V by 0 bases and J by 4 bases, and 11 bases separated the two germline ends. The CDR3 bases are TGTGCCAGCAGTTACTCCGGTGGTGGGCCAGATACGCAGTATTTT. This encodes CASSYSGGGPDTQYF.

CDR3 protein: CASSGFGQGAAYEQYF. CDR3 coding DNA: TGCGCCAGCAGCGGTTTCGGACAGGGGGCGGCCTACGAGCAGTACTTC. The chain employs TRBV5-1 and TRBJ2-7; 11 nucleotides line up with TRBD1. The germline gives CDR1 SGHRS, CDR2 YFSETQ. There are 16 residues in the CDR3. V lost 4 bases, J lost 2 bases, and 8 bases stayed unmatched.

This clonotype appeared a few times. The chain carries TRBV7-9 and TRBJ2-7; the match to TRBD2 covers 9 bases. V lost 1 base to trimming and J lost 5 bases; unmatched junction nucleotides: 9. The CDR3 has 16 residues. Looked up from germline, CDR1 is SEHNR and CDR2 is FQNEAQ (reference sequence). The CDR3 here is CASSLVEAGGPHEQYF. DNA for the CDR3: TGTGCCAGCAGCTTAGTGGAGGCGGGGGGGCCCCACGAGCAGTACTTC.

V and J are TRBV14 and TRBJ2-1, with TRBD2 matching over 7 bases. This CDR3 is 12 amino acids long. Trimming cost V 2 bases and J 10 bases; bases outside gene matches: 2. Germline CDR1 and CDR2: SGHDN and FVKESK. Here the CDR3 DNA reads TGTGCCAGCAGCCAACCAGCGGGAGAGCAGTTCTTC. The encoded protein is CASSQPAGEQFF.